This entry lists 13 T cell receptor beta chains sequenced from one sample in a study of T cells in Graves' hyperthyroidism and ophthalmopathy. What was amplified from RNA transcripts were TCR beta CDR3 regions. The HTBI primer set drove a first-round RT-PCR of the TCR CDR3. Via MiXCR, TCRdb re-called the multiplex PCR reads, giving one row per CDR3 protein. Here the sample spans approximately 570,000 distinct CDR3 sequences, just under 20% being singletons. Sequences were obtained from blood. These TCRs come from a man aged 40-49 years with Graves' ophthalmopathy.

This clonotype was recorded many times. The V gene is TRBV7-8, the J gene TRBJ2-1; 15 bases align to TRBD2. The CDR3 runs to 15 residues. Trimming cost V 2 bases and J 9 bases; bases outside gene matches: 2. CDR1 and CDR2 (germline): SGHVS, FQNEAQ. CDR3 bases: TGTGCCAGCAGCTTAATGGGACTAGCGGGGGGTGAGCAGTTCTTC. It codes for CASSLMGLAGGEQFF.

V gene TRBV3-1 combines with J gene TRBJ2-4; 12 nucleotides align to TRBD2. This CDR3 region has 16 residues. Germline V gene lookup returns CDR1 LGHDT and CDR2 YNNKEL (reference sequence). The J segment lost 6 bases and the V segment lost 0 bases, leaving 3 bases of the junction unmatched. The CDR3 sequence is CASSQDQLAGGNIQYF. CDR3 DNA sequence: TGTGCCAGCAGCCAAGATCAACTAGCGGGGGGAAACATTCAGTACTTC.

The chain uses TRBV11-2 and TRBJ1-6, with a tentative D call TRBD1 (6 bases). Trimming stripped 7 bases from V and 11 bases from J, with 15 bases between. CDR1 is SGHAT, CDR2 FQNNGV, per germline. The CDR3 runs 13 residues. The CDR3, as DNA: TGTGCCAGCAACTCCGCACAGGGAACACCCCTCCACTTT. Translating gives CASNSAQGTPLHF.

This rearrangement joins TRBV28 to TRBJ2-7, with 8 bases aligning to TRBD1. Looked up from germline, CDR1 is MDHEN and CDR2 is SYDVKM. This CDR3 has 12 amino acids. After removal of 8 bases from V and 3 bases from J, the junction contained 3 bases not matched to a gene. The CDR3 DNA sequence: TGTGCCAGCGGACAGGGCCTCTACGAGCAGTACTTC. This translates into CASGQGLYEQYF.

In its sample, this clonotype was seen many times. This rearrangement joins TRBV28 to TRBJ2-1; possibly TRBD2 for D (7 bases). There are 15 residues in the CDR3. Trimming stripped 5 bases from V and 6 bases from J, with 17 bases between. The germline V gene encodes CDR1 MDHEN and CDR2 SYDVKM. The CDR3 coding sequence is TGTGCCAGCAGTGGGGGGGGCGCACCCCCCAATGAGCAGTTCTTC. This translates into CASSGGGAPPNEQFF.

In its sample, this clonotype was seen many times. This chain links TRBV9 with TRBJ2-5; 15 nucleotides match TRBD2. This CDR3 contains 17 residues. The germline CDR1 and CDR2 sequences are SGDLS and YYNGEE. Losses at the gene ends were 3 bases for V and 5 bases for J; bases not matched to a gene: 8. The CDR3 DNA reads as TGTGCCAGCAGCGGGGGACTAGCGGGGGGACTAATGGAGACCCAGTACTTC. Amino acid sequence: CASSGGLAGGLMETQYF. The full variable domain, in which reference TRBV9 and TRBJ2-5 provide the parts outside the CDR3, is DSGVTQTPKHLITATGQRVTLRCSPRSGDLSVYWYQQSLDQGLQFLIQYYNGEERAKGNILERFSAQQFPDLHSELNLSSLELGDSALYFCASSGGLAGGLMETQYFGPGTRLLVL.

This clonotype was recorded at least ten times. This may be a read error: a much more frequent sequence differs by one nucleotide. The J gene is TRBJ1-5, the V gene TRBV12-3 or TRBV12-4; D is ambiguous. Trimming shortened V by 1 base and J by 5 bases, and 6 bases separated the two germline ends. This CDR3 is 13 amino acids long. CDR3 sequence (DNA): TGTGCCAGCAGTTTAGACAGCCATCAGCCCCAGCATTTT. This gives the protein CASSLDSHQPQHF.

This clonotype was counted at least ten times. The chain employs TRBV5-1 and TRBJ2-3; 7 bases fit TRBD1. The germline V gene has CDR1 SGHRS and CDR2 YFSETQ. The CDR3 runs to 14 residues. Trimming at V came to 7 bases and at J to 0 bases, leaving 5 bases not matched to a gene. The CDR3, as DNA: TGCGCCAGCCTCCGGGACAGCAGCACAGATACGCAGTATTTT. This sequence encodes CASLRDSSTDTQYF.

The rearrangement links TRBV9 to TRBJ2-3, with 9 bases fitting TRBD2. Germline loops: CDR1 SGDLS, CDR2 YYNGEE. This CDR3 is 16 amino acids long. The J segment lost 0 bases and the V segment lost 4 bases, leaving 6 bases of the junction unmatched. The CDR3 is CASSPMSGGSTDTQYF. DNA of the CDR3: TGTGCCAGCAGCCCCATGAGCGGGGGGAGCACAGATACGCAGTATTTT. Variable domain in full (rest from reference TRBV9 and TRBJ2-3): DSGVTQTPKHLITATGQRVTLRCSPRSGDLSVYWYQQSLDQGLQFLIQYYNGEERAKGNILERFSAQQFPDLHSELNLSSLELGDSALYFCASSPMSGGSTDTQYFGPGTRLTVL.

The rearrangement links TRBV6-4 to TRBJ2-2; D ambiguous. The CDR3 is 14 amino acids. Germline CDR1 MRHNA, CDR2 SNTAGT. With 3 bases removed from V and 4 bases from J, the gap between germline ends came to 9 bases. This CDR3 is CASSEEAFTGELFF. The CDR3 DNA sequence: TGTGCCAGCAGTGAGGAAGCATTCACCGGGGAGCTGTTTTTT.

This clonotype appeared many times. The chain has TRBV20-1 and TRBJ2-1; D is uncertain. CDR1 and CDR2 from the germline V gene are DFQATT and SNEGSKA (reference sequence). Trimming took off 3 bases at V and 0 bases at J, with 12 bases between the two ends. The length of the CDR3 is 15 residues. As DNA, the CDR3 is TGCAGTGCTAGTCCCGACCGAAGCTCCTACAATGAGCAGTTCTTC. Protein product: CSASPDRSSYNEQFF.

This clonotype was counted between two and nine times. This chain links TRBV19 with TRBJ2-3, with D unresolved. V was shortened by 7 bases and J by 1 base, with 15 bases between the two germline ends. Germline assignment: CDR1 LNHDA and CDR2 SQIVND (reference sequence). CDR3 size: 15 residues. The CDR3 DNA reads TGTGCCAGTACCGACCCCCCGCGGCGCACAGATACGCAGTATTTT. Encoded protein: CASTDPPRRTDTQYF.

This clonotype was found many times. The chain joins TRBV6-5 to TRBJ2-3; 8 bases map to TRBD2. V was pared by 2 bases and J by 3 bases, with 13 bases of the junction left unmatched. Germline values: CDR1 MNHEY, CDR2 SVGAGI. The CDR3 has 18 residues. Here the CDR3 reads CASSYGGGTGGRTDTQYF. CDR3 in DNA: TGTGCCAGCAGTTACGGGGGGGGGACGGGGGGGCGAACAGATACGCAGTATTTT.